This T cell receptor beta chain was sequenced in a study of blood T cell repertoires in COVID-19. The protocol was immunoSEQ multiplex PCR, while the TCRdb copy is restricted to in-frame clones and leaves out a portion. Among a few hundred thousand clones listed, 82% were seen once. Between the trimmed V and J ends, which lost 4 bases and 5 bases, there was a span of 12 bases. The CDR3 is 15 residues long. CDR1 and CDR2 (germline): MNHNY, SVGAGI (reference sequence). The sequence derives from a woman between 18 and 29 years old with acute or convalescent COVID-19. The rearrangement joins TRBV6-6 to TRBJ1-6; possible D gene TRBD1, 6 bases. Sample: peripheral blood. The CDR3 region is CASSWDIPNNSPLHF. In DNA, the CDR3 is TGTGCCAGCAGTTGGGACATCCCTAATAATTCACCCCTCCACTTT.